These 30 T cell receptor beta chains came from one sample sequenced in a study of blood T cells in healthy people across ages. Alongside a J-beta primer mix, a sample-barcoded 5' primer served in a second PCR lasting about 6 to 11 cycles. One entry per CDR3 protein, called by TCRdb with MiXCR from the 5' RACE reads. The sample records about 770,000 distinct CDR3 sequences, approximately 48% being singletons. The sequenced material came from blood. The receptor source for this set is a man in his fifties or sixties in good health.

The chain uses TRBV10-2 and TRBJ2-7; D remains unclear. V was pared by 5 bases and J by 5 bases, with 7 bases between. CDR1 WSHSY and CDR2 SAAADI come from the germline V gene. The CDR3 runs to 11 residues. The CDR3 nucleotides are TGCGCCAGCAGTAGTATCGACGAGCAGTACTTC. Translating gives CASSSIDEQYF.

The rearrangement links TRBV4-1 to TRBJ2-1; D tentatively fits TRBD1 or TRBD2 (6 bases each). The germline CDR1 and CDR2 sequences are MGHRA and YSYEKL. Between the trimmed V and J ends, which lost 8 bases and 9 bases, there was a span of 20 bases. The CDR3 is 14 amino acids. CDR3 protein: CASESGAGSTEQFF. CDR3 sequence (DNA): TGCGCCAGCGAGTCGGGGGCGGGATCCACTGAGCAGTTCTTC.

The chain uses TRBV12-3 or TRBV12-4 and TRBJ1-2; D possibly corresponds to TRBD1 (5 bases). Trimming pared 4 bases from V and 2 bases from J, leaving 11 bases between. The CDR3 totals 14 residues. The CDR3 region has the DNA TGTGCCAGCAGTTCGGGACCGAGAAACTATGGCTACACCTTC. Amino acids: CASSSGPRNYGYTF.

CDR3 sequence (DNA): TGCGCCAGCAGCCAAGCTGTGGGGCTGGGCACCGGGGAGCTGTTTTTT. Encoded protein: CASSQAVGLGTGELFF. This chain links TRBV4-3 with TRBJ2-2, with D tentatively TRBD1 (5 bases). The CDR3 loop spans 16 amino acids. The germline CDR1 and CDR2 sequences are LGHNA and YSLEER. The V gene lost 1 base and the J gene lost 4 bases, with 13 bases spanning the gap.

The chain couples TRBV7-2 to TRBJ2-7, with 8 bases lining up with TRBD2. The V gene end was trimmed by 1 base and the J gene end by 4 bases; junction bases not matched to a gene: 6. Germline-derived CDR1 and CDR2 are SGHTA and FQGNSA. The CDR3 covers 15 residues. The chain's CDR3 is CASSLVTGGRYEQYF. The CDR3 region has the DNA TGTGCCAGCAGCTTAGTAACGGGGGGGAGGTACGAGCAGTACTTC. Filled out from reference TRBV7-2 and TRBJ2-7, the complete variable domain reads GAGVSQSPSNKVTEKGKDVELRCDPISGHTALYWYRQSLGQGLEFLIYFQGNSAPDKSGLPSDRFSAERTGGSVSTLTIQRTQQEDSAVYLCASSLVTGGRYEQYFGPGTRLTVT.

Details on this clonotype: This may be a read error, as it is one base from a much larger clone. The CDR3 DNA reads TGCAGCGTTGTGGGACTAGCTTCCCATACAGTTGGTGAGCAGTTCTTC. This codes for CSVVGLASHTVGEQFF. The chain recombines TRBV29-1 with TRBJ2-1; TRBD2 matches 9 bases. Germline V CDR1 and CDR2: SQVTM, ANQGSEA. This CDR3 is built from 16 residues. V lost 4 bases, J lost 9 bases, and 16 bases stayed unmatched.

As for this clonotype: Relative to the germline gene, one junction end is altered; a read error may explain this. The rearrangement joins TRBV7-8 to TRBJ2-3; TRBD2 matches at 12 bases. CDR1 SGHVS and CDR2 FQNEAQ come from the germline V gene. This CDR3 has 19 amino acids. CDR3 sequence reads: CASMPGLAGLLASTDTQYF. CDR3 DNA sequence: TGTGCCAGCATGCCTGGACTAGCGGGACTCCTTGCTAGCACGGATACGCAGTATTTT.

As concerns this clonotype: A much larger clonotype is one base distant, so this may be a read error. The V and J genes are TRBV20-1 and TRBJ1-2, with a tentative D call TRBD1 (5 bases). The CDR3 loop spans 15 amino acids. Germline assignment: CDR1 DFQATT and CDR2 SNEGSKA (reference sequence). The CDR3 DNA reads as TGCAGTGCTAGTCCTCTGGGGGGATTGAGATATGGCTACATCTTC. Its translation: CSASPLGGLRYGYIF.

The sample holds a few counts of this clonotype. The chain recombines TRBV18 with TRBJ2-1, with D perhaps matching TRBD1 (6 bases). V was clipped by 2 bases and J by 15 bases, with 26 bases between them. The CDR3 covers 16 residues. Germline lookup yields CDR1 KGHSH and CDR2 LQKENI. The CDR3 protein is CASSPSLGFGTPAGFF. DNA for the CDR3: TGTGCCAGCTCACCAAGTCTCGGGTTCGGGACACCGGCGGGGTTCTTC.

V is TRBV4-1 and J is TRBJ1-4; TRBD1 agrees at 7 bases. Germline-derived CDR1 and CDR2 are MGHRA and YSYEKL. The CDR3 consists of 15 residues. J was trimmed by 7 bases and V by 6 bases; bases with no gene match: 11. The CDR3 spells CASSQKGAGGEKLFF. The CDR3 nucleotides are TGCGCCAGCAGTCAAAAGGGGGCAGGGGGTGAAAAACTGTTTTTT.

This clonotype has a handful of counts. The CDR3 spells CASSSQGSYPLDTQYF. CDR3 nucleotide sequence: TGCGCCAGCAGCTCCCAGGGGTCTTATCCCCTAGATACGCAGTATTTT. The genes are TRBV5-1 and TRBJ2-3; D possibly corresponds to TRBD1 (6 bases). This CDR3 has 16 amino acids. Germline CDR1 is SGHRS and CDR2 is YFSETQ. V dropped 3 bases and J dropped 5 bases, with 19 bases sitting between them. The full variable domain, rest sourced from reference TRBV5-1 and TRBJ2-3, is KAGVTQTPRYLIKTRGQQVTLSCSPISGHRSVSWYQQTPGQGLQFLFEYFSETQRNKGNFPGRFSGRQFSNSRSEMNVSTLELGDSALYLCASSSQGSYPLDTQYFGPGTRLTVL.

This clonotype was seen only a few times. The chain recombines TRBV15 with TRBJ2-3; unclear D gene. CDR1 is LNHNV and CDR2 is YYDKDF in the germline V gene (reference sequence). V was trimmed by 0 bases and J by 0 bases, leaving 10 bases between them. CDR3 size: 16 residues. The CDR3 sequence: CATSRDGFASTDTQYF. The CDR3 DNA reads as TGTGCCACCAGCAGAGATGGGTTCGCGAGCACAGATACGCAGTATTTT.

The genes are TRBV7-3 and TRBJ2-7; weak D call: TRBD1 (6 bases). The CDR3 covers 16 residues. The germline gives CDR1 SGHTA, CDR2 FQGTGA. V shed 4 bases and J shed 1 base, with 17 bases lying between them. The DNA for the CDR3 is TGTGCCAGCAGCTCCGGACAGATTACAAGGTCCTACGAGCAGTACTTC. This codes for CASSSGQITRSYEQYF.

This clonotype appeared a few times. V is TRBV18 and J is TRBJ1-5; D is undetermined. Germline CDR1 and CDR2: KGHSH and LQKENI. The V and J ends lost 2 bases and 0 bases respectively, with 8 bases between them. The CDR3 has 15 residues. The CDR3 DNA reads TGTGCCAGCTCACCATTAGGTAATAGCAATCAGCCCCAGCATTTT. It yields the protein CASSPLGNSNQPQHF.

This chain joins TRBV19 and TRBJ1-5, with 7 nucleotides matching TRBD1. The germline gives CDR1 LNHDA, CDR2 SQIVND (reference sequence). The CDR3 totals 13 residues. V was pared by 6 bases and J by 4 bases, with 3 bases of the junction left unmatched. DNA of the CDR3: TGTGCCAGTAGGAGGGGGCGGAATCAGCCCCAGCATTTT. Protein sequence: CASRRGRNQPQHF.

The chain joins TRBV2 to TRBJ1-5, with D possibly matching TRBD1 (5 bases). This CDR3 is built from 14 residues. CDR1 is SNHLY, CDR2 FYNNEI, per germline. Trimming took 9 bases from V and 5 from J, leaving 17 bases between them. The CDR3 sequence is CARGGGGEDQPQHF. The CDR3 DNA follows: TGTGCCAGGGGTGGGGGGGGTGAGGATCAGCCCCAGCATTTT.

This clonotype was observed a few times. This chain links TRBV7-9 with TRBJ2-3; D is unresolved. Germline V gives CDR1 SEHNR, CDR2 FQNEAQ (reference sequence). Trimming left V 5 bases short and J 4 bases short, with 10 bases between. The CDR3 loop spans 13 amino acids. The CDR3 region has the DNA TGTGCCAGCAGCCCCCGGAGCGCAGATACGCAGTATTTT. This sequence encodes CASSPRSADTQYF.

This rearrangement joins TRBV20-1 to TRBJ2-4, with D perhaps TRBD2 (7 bases). V lost 7 bases and J lost 0, with 13 bases in between. The CDR3 has 14 residues. Per the germline V gene, CDR1 is DFQATT and CDR2 is SNEGSKA (reference sequence). The CDR3 loop reads CSGEGGLAKNIQYF. The CDR3 region has the DNA TGCAGTGGGGAGGGGGGACTAGCCAAAAACATTCAGTACTTC.

This clonotype was picked up a small number of times. The chain joins TRBV20-1 to TRBJ2-5; D is ambiguous. With 5 bases removed from V and 4 bases from J, the gap between germline ends came to 11 bases. Germline-derived CDR1 and CDR2 are DFQATT and SNEGSKA (reference sequence). CDR3 length: 12 residues. The CDR3 protein is CSAPQETETQYF. CDR3 in DNA: TGCAGTGCTCCGCAGGAGACAGAGACCCAGTACTTC.

This chain joins TRBV6-2 or TRBV6-3 and TRBJ2-3, with D possibly matching TRBD1 (6 bases). V shed 6 bases and J shed 3 bases, with 10 bases lying between them. CDR1 MNHEY and CDR2 SVGEGT come from the germline V gene. This CDR3 comprises 13 residues. The CDR3 sequence: CASRWGLTDTQYF. The CDR3, as DNA: TGTGCCAGCAGGTGGGGGCTAACAGATACGCAGTATTTT.

The V and J genes are TRBV6-1 and TRBJ1-5; D might be TRBD1 (5 bases). The CDR3 is made up of 14 amino acids. The germline gives CDR1 MNHNS, CDR2 SASEGT. V was shortened by 3 bases and J by 3 bases, with 9 bases between the two germline ends. The CDR3 loop is CASSEAGNNQPQHF. CDR3 coding DNA: TGTGCCAGCAGTGAGGCAGGGAACAATCAGCCCCAGCATTTT.

The rearrangement links TRBV5-1 to TRBJ2-7; D possibly corresponds to TRBD1 (6 bases). CDR3 length: 15 amino acids. With 5 bases removed from V and 3 bases from J, the gap between germline ends came to 18 bases. CDR1 SGHRS and CDR2 YFSETQ come from the germline V gene. The CDR3 nucleotides are TGCGCCAGCAGGTTTACAGGGAAAAGGTTCTACGAGCAGTACTTC. Protein: CASRFTGKRFYEQYF.

This clonotype was counted many times. The chain joins TRBV4-2 to TRBJ1-1; D ambiguous. CDR1 is LGHNA and CDR2 is YNFKEQ in the germline V gene. The CDR3 length is 13 residues. Trimming cost V 0 bases and J 4 bases, with 6 bases left between them. The CDR3 region is CASSQEVGTEAFF. The CDR3 region has the DNA TGTGCCAGCAGCCAAGAGGTGGGCACTGAAGCTTTCTTT.

The V and J genes are TRBV12-3 or TRBV12-4 and TRBJ1-1; possible D gene TRBD1, 5 bases. The CDR3 has 16 amino acids. V dropped 3 bases and J dropped 1 base, with 15 bases sitting between them. The CDR3 sequence is CASSFDSWGWNTEAFF. In DNA, the CDR3 is TGTGCCAGCAGTTTCGACAGCTGGGGCTGGAACACTGAAGCTTTCTTT.

Concerning this clonotype itself: A much larger clone sits a single nucleotide away, making a read error possible. The gene calls are TRBV6-2 or TRBV6-3 and TRBJ2-7; no clear D gene. The germline V gene has CDR1 MNHEY and CDR2 SVGEGT. The CDR3 runs 11 residues. The CDR3 sequence: CVSSYGYEQYF. The CDR3 DNA reads as TGTGTCAGCAGTTACGGGTACGAGCAGTACTTC.

The sample holds a few counts of this clonotype. The chain links TRBV7-8 to TRBJ2-3, with a possible D match to TRBD1 (7 bases). Germline V gene data show CDR1 as SGHVS and CDR2 as FQNEAQ. CDR3 length: 19 amino acids. V gave up 2 bases and J gave up 1 base, with 22 bases separating them. The DNA for the CDR3 is TGTGCCAGCAGCTTATGGGTTAGTGCGGGGACAGCCCGCACAGATACGCAGTATTTT. This translates into CASSLWVSAGTARTDTQYF. Drawing the rest from reference TRBV7-8 and TRBJ2-3, the complete variable domain is GAGVSQSPRYKVAKRGQDVALRCDPISGHVSLFWYQQALGQGPEFLTYFQNEAQLDKSGLPSDRFFAERPEGSVSTLKIQRTQQEDSAVYLCASSLWVSAGTARTDTQYFGPGTRLTVL.

The CDR3: CASSFPPNEQFF. The CDR3 bases are TGTGCCAGCAGCTTCCCTCCCAATGAGCAGTTCTTC. V usage is TRBV7-2 and J usage is TRBJ2-1; D is unclear. V lost 3 bases, J lost 6 bases, and 6 bases lay in between. The V gene's germline CDR1 is SGHTA and CDR2 FQGNSA. The CDR3 has 12 amino acids.

V and J are TRBV10-3 and TRBJ2-2; D is undetermined. CDR1 and CDR2 from the germline V gene are ENHRY and SYGVKD. CDR3 length: 14 residues. The V end was cut by 3 bases, the J end by 8 bases, with 13 bases between. This CDR3 reads CAISDRTETGELFF. DNA for the CDR3: TGTGCCATCAGTGACAGGACGGAGACGGGGGAGCTGTTTTTT.

This clonotype was observed a few times. The rearrangement uses TRBV7-3 and TRBJ2-6; TRBD1 is a possible D gene (5 bases). The CDR3 extends over 16 amino acids. V was shortened by 1 base and J by 4 bases, with 11 bases between the two germline ends. Germline loops: CDR1 SGHTA, CDR2 FQGTGA. The CDR3 DNA sequence: TGTGCCAGCAGCTTAATTGGGGCTCCCGGGGCCAACGTCCTGACTTTC. It translates to CASSLIGAPGANVLTF.

The CDR3 DNA reads as TGTGCCAGCAGTGCTATGACAGGGGGCGCGGAGACCCAGTACTTC. Its translation: CASSAMTGGAETQYF. The J gene is TRBJ2-5, the V gene TRBV2; 10 bases fit TRBD1. Germline lookup yields CDR1 SNHLY and CDR2 FYNNEI. CDR3 length: 15 residues. V dropped 4 bases and J dropped 5; count of bases not matched to a gene: 7.